The next 10 T cell receptor beta chains were all read from a single sample in a study of cytomegalovirus exposure and HLA in healthy donors. 13 Jbeta primers and 60 Vbeta primers were used for the PCR. Sequenced by immunoSEQ multiplex PCR; TCRdb stores in-frame clones only, minus some. The data hold approximately 160,000 clones, with roughly 65% observed a single time. Sequencing used PBMCs. The receptor source for this set is a man aged 18-30 years in good health and CMV-seropositive.

This clone was detected once. The chain uses TRBV7-9 and TRBJ2-1; D is unclear. The CDR3 runs 12 residues. The V gene lost 1 base and the J gene lost 7 bases, with 5 bases spanning the gap. Germline CDR1 SEHNR, CDR2 FQNEAQ (reference sequence). DNA for the CDR3: TGTGCCAGCAGCTTAGGCGCAAATGAGCAGTTCTTC. It encodes CASSLGANEQFF.

The chain has TRBV29-1 and TRBJ1-2; 12 bases match TRBD1. With V trimmed by 5 bases and J by 5 bases, 9 bases remained unmatched. CDR3 length equals 15 residues. CDR1 and CDR2 from the germline V gene are SQVTM and ANQGSEA. The CDR3 loop reads CSVQGQGARGYGYTF. The CDR3 DNA follows: TGCAGCGTTCAGGGACAGGGGGCGCGGGGATATGGCTACACCTTC.

This clone has just a few counts. V gene TRBV7-9 combines with J gene TRBJ1-2; 7 positions agree with TRBD1. The CDR3 loop spans 16 amino acids. J gave up 7 bases and V 0 bases, and 11 bases lay outside the gene matches. Germline V gene data show CDR1 as SEHNR and CDR2 as FQNEAQ (reference sequence). The DNA for the CDR3 is TGTGCCAGCAGCTTAGCCTCCGGGACAGCCGAACGTGGCTACACCTTC. Translated: CASSLASGTAERGYTF.

The chain has TRBV6-5 and TRBJ2-3, with a possible D match to TRBD1 (5 bases). Trimming pared 5 bases from V and 5 bases from J, leaving 11 bases between. The V gene's germline CDR1 is MNHEY and CDR2 SVGAGI. The CDR3 spans 13 residues. CDR3 in amino acids: CASSTGPGDTQYF. For the CDR3, the DNA is TGTGCCAGCAGTACAGGACCGGGAGATACGCAGTATTTT.

This sequence joins TRBV6-1 and TRBJ2-3, with 8 bases lining up with TRBD1. The CDR3 is 13 amino acids. In germline, CDR1 is MNHNS, CDR2 SASEGT. With V trimmed by 4 bases and J by 6 bases, 3 bases remained unmatched. CDR3 nucleotides: TGTGCCAGCAGTGGACAGGGGTCCGATACGCAGTATTTT. Protein: CASSGQGSDTQYF.

V is TRBV6-1 and J is TRBJ2-7; possible D gene TRBD1, 5 bases. The CDR3 runs to 12 residues. CDR1 is MNHNS, CDR2 SASEGT, per germline. V lost 7 bases to trimming and J lost 1 base, with 8 bases between them. CDR3 nucleotides: TGTGCCAGCATTGGGGCTTCCTACGAGCAGTACGTC. It yields the protein CASIGASYEQYV.

This clone was seen just once. J is TRBJ1-1 and V is TRBV11-3; D remains unclear. V was clipped by 3 bases and J by 1 base, with 6 bases between them. Germline CDR1 and CDR2: SGHNT and YENEEA. This CDR3 has 13 amino acids. CDR3 amino acids: CASSFQANTEAFF. The CDR3 DNA reads as TGTGCCAGCAGCTTTCAGGCGAACACTGAAGCTTTCTTT.

CDR3 sequence reads: CASSLRWGGLDTQYF. CDR3 DNA: TGTGCCAGCAGCCTAAGGTGGGGGGGGCTAGATACGCAGTATTTT. The chain carries TRBV11-2 and TRBJ2-3, with a weak D call TRBD2 (7 bases). The CDR3 is 15 residues long. CDR1 is SGHAT and CDR2 is FQNNGV in the germline V gene. The V and J ends lost 5 bases and 5 bases respectively, with 17 bases between them.

The sample holds a few counts of this clone. The chain recombines TRBV15 with TRBJ1-4, with D perhaps TRBD1 (5 bases). This CDR3 has 18 residues. Germline V gives CDR1 LNHNV, CDR2 YYDKDF (reference sequence). V lost 1 base and J 1 base, leaving 16 bases between the germline ends. CDR3 sequence (DNA): TGTGCCACCAGCAGAGGGTTCGGGGGTGGAGGAACTAATGAAAAACTGTTTTTT. This translates into CATSRGFGGGGTNEKLFF.

The sample holds a few counts of this clone. In nucleotides, the CDR3 is TGCGCCAGCAGCTTCCCTGCGACCGGGCGGGAGGGCTACGAGCAGTACGTC. Translating gives CASSFPATGREGYEQYV. The rearrangement links TRBV5-1 to TRBJ2-7, with 9 positions matching TRBD2. The CDR3 totals 17 residues. Trimming cost V 2 bases and J 3 bases; bases outside gene matches: 12. Germline V gives CDR1 SGHRS, CDR2 YFSETQ.